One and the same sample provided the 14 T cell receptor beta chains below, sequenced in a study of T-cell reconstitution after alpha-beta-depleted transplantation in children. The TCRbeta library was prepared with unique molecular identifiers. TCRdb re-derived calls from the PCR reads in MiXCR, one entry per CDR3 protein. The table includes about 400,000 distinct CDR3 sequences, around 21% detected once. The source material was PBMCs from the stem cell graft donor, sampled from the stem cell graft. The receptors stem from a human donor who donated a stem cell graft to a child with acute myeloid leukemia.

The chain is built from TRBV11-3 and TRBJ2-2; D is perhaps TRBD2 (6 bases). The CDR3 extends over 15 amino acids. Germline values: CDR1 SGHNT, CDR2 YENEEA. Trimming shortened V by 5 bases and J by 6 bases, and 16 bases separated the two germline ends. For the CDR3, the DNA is TGTGCCAGCAGCAAGGGGACTCCTGCAGCCGGGGAGCTGTTTTTT. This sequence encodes CASSKGTPAAGELFF. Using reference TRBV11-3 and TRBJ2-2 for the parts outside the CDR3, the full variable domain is EAGVVQSPRYKIIEKKQPVAFWCNPISGHNTLYWYLQNLGQGPELLIRYENEEAVDDSQLPKDRFSAERLKGVDSTLKIQPAELGDSAVYLCASSKGTPAAGELFFGEGSRLTVL.

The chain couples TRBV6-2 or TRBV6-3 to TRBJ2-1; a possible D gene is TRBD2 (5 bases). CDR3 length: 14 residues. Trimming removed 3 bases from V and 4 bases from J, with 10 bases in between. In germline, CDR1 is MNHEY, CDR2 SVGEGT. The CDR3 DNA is TGTGCCAGCAGTTATCTAGCTAGGTACAATGAGCAGTTCTTC. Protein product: CASSYLARYNEQFF.

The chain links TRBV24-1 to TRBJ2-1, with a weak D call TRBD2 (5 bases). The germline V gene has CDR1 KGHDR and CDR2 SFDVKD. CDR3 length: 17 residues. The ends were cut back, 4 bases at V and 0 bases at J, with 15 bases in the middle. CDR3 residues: CATSETGLFSSYNEQFF. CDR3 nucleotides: TGTGCCACCAGTGAGACTGGACTCTTTAGCTCCTACAATGAGCAGTTCTTC.

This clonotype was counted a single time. CDR3 sequence: CASSIRRVNYEQYF. The DNA of the CDR3 is TGTGCCAGCAGCATTCGGCGGGTGAACTACGAGCAGTACTTC. This chain uses TRBV28 with TRBJ2-7; a possible D gene is TRBD2 (5 bases). CDR1 and CDR2 (germline): MDHEN, SYDVKM. This CDR3 contains 14 residues. V lost 6 bases and J 3 bases, leaving 15 bases between the germline ends.

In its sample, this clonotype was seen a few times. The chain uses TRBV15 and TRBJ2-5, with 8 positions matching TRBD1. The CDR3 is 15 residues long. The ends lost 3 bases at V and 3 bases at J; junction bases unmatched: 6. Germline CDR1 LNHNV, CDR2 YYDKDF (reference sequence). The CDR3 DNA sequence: TGTGCCACCAGCAGTCCAACAGGGGGTAAAGAGACCCAGTACTTC. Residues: CATSSPTGGKETQYF. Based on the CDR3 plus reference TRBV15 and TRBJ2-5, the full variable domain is DAMVIQNPRYQVTQFGKPVTLSCSQTLNHNVMYWYQQKSSQAPKLLFHYYDKDFNNEADTPDNFQSRRPNTSFCFLDIRSPGLGDTAMYLCATSSPTGGKETQYFGPGTRLLVL.

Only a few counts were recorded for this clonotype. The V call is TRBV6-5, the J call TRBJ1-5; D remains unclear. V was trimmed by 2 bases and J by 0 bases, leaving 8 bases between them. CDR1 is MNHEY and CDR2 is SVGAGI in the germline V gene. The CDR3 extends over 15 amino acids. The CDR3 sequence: CASSYRANSNQPQHF. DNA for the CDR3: TGTGCCAGCAGTTACAGGGCCAATAGCAATCAGCCCCAGCATTTT.

This CDR3 is CASSPAAAGYEQYF. CDR3 DNA: TGCGCCAGCAGCCCCGCGGCAGCGGGCTACGAGCAGTACTTC. The gene calls are TRBV4-3 and TRBJ2-7, with TRBD2 as a possible D gene (6 bases). Per the germline V gene, CDR1 is LGHNA and CDR2 is YSLEER. Trimming pared 4 bases from V and 3 bases from J, leaving 13 bases between. This CDR3 has 14 amino acids.

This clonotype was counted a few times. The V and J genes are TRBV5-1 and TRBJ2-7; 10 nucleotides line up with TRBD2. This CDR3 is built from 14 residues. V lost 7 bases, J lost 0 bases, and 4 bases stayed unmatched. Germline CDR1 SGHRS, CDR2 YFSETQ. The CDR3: CASARTSGSYEQYF. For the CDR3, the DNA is TGCGCCAGCGCCAGGACTAGCGGCTCCTACGAGCAGTACTTC.

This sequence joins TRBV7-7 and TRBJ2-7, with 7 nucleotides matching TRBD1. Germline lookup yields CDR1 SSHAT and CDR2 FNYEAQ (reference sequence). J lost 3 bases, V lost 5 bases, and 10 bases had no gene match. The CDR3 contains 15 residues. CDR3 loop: CASSRGDSGSYEQYF. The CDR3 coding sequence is TGTGCCAGCAGCAGAGGGGACAGTGGAAGCTACGAGCAGTACTTC.

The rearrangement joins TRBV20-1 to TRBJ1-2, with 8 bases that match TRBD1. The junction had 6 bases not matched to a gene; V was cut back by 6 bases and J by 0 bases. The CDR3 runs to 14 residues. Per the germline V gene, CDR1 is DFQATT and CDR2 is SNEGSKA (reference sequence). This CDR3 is CSAADRGTNYGYTF. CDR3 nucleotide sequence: TGCAGTGCGGCCGACAGGGGAACTAACTATGGCTACACCTTC.

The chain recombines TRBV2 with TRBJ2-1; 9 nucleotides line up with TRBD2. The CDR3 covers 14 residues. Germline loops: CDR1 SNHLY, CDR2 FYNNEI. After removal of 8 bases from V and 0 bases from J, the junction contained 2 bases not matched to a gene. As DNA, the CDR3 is TGTGCCAGCGGACTAGCGCTCTCCTACAATGAGCAGTTCTTC. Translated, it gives CASGLALSYNEQFF. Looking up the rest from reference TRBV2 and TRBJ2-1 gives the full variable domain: EPEVTQTPSHQVTQMGQEVILRCVPISNHLYFYWYRQILGQKVEFLVSFYNNEISEKSEIFDDQFSVERPDGSNFTLKIRSTKLEDSAMYFCASGLALSYNEQFFGPGTRLTVL.

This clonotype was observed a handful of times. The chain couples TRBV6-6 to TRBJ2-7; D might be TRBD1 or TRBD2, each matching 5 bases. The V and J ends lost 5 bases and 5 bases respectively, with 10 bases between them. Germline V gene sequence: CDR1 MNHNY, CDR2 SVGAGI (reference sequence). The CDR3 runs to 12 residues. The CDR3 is CASSPGLDEQYF. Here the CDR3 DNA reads TGTGCCAGCAGTCCGGGGCTGGACGAGCAGTACTTC.

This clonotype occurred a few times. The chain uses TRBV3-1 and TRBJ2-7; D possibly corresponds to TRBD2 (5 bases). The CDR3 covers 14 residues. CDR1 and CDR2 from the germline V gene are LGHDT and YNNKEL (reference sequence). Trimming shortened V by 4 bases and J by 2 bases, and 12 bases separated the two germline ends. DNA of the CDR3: TGTGCCAGCAGCCGGACTTATTCGGCCTACGAGCAGTACTTC. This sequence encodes CASSRTYSAYEQYF.

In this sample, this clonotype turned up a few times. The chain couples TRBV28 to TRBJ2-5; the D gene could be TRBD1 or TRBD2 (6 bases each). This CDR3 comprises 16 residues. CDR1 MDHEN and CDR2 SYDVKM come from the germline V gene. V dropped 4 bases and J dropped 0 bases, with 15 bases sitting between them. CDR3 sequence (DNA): TGTGCCAGCAGTTCCCTTCGGAGGGGGTACCAAGAGACCCAGTACTTC. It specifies CASSSLRRGYQETQYF.